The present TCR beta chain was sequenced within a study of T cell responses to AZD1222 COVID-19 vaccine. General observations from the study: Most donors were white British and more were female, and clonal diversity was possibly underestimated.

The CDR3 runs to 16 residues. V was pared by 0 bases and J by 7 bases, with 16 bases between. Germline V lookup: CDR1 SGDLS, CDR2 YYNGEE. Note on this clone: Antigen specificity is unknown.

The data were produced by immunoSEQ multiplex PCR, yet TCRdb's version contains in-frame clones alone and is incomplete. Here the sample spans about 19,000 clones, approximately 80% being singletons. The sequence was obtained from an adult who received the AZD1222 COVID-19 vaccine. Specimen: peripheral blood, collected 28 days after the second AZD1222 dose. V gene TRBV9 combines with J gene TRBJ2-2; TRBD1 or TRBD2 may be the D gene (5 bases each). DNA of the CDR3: TGTGCCAGCAGCGTAGCACTCGGGGCTCGGAGCGGGGAGCTGTTTTTT. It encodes CASSVALGARSGELFF.